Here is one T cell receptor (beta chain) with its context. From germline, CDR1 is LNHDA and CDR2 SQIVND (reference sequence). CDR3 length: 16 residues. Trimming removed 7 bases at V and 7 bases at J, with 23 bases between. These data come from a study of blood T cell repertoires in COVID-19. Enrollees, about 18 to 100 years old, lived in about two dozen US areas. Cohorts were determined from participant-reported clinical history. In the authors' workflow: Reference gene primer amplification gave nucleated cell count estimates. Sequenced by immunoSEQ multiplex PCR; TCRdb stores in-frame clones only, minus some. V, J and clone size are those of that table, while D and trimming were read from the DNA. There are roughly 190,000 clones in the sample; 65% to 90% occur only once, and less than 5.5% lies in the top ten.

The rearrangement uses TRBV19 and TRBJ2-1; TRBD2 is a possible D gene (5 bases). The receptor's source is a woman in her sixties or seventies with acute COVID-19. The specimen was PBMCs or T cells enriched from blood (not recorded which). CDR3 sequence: CASTRIALGGRNEQFF. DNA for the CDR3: TGTGCCAGTACTCGGATCGCGCTAGGAGGTCGAAATGAGCAGTTCTTC.